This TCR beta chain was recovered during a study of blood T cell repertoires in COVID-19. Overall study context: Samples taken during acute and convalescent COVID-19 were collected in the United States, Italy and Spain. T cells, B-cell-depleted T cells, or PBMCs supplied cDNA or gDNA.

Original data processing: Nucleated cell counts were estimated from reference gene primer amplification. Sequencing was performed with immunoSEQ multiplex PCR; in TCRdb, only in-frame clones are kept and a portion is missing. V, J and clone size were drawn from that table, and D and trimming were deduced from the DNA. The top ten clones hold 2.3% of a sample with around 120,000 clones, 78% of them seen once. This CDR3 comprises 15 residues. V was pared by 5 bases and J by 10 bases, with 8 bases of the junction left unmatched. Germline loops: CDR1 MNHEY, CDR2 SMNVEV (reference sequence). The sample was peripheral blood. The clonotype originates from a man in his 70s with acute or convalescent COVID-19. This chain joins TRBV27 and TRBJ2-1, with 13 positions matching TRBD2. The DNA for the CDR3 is TGTGCCAGCAGTAAACTAGCGGGGGGGCCTTCCGAGCAGTTCTTC. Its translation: CASSKLAGGPSEQFF.